This entry features one T cell receptor beta chain sequence. Its matching antigen is unknown. Assay: immunoSEQ multiplex PCR; the TCRdb copy retains only in-frame clones and omits some. The sample contains around 180,000 clones, 85% to 95% of which appear only once. The entry originates in a study of T cell responses to AZD1222 COVID-19 vaccine. Study-level findings and limits: Vaccination with two AZD1222 doses was followed by a rise in Spike-specific TCR breadth and depth. Mapped onto spike, vaccine-associated CD4 TCRs spanned it and were dominant at 160-218 and 743-854. It was only after the peak T cell response that any repertoires were sampled. Clonal diversity was possibly underestimated, and the donors were mostly white British, with more females.

The germline gives CDR1 SNHLY, CDR2 FYNNEI. The CDR3 is made up of 14 amino acids. Trimming stripped 6 bases from V and 0 bases from J, with 12 bases between. The source was peripheral blood, collected 28 days after the second AZD1222 dose. The TCR originated in an adult who received the AZD1222 COVID-19 vaccine. The chain has TRBV2 and TRBJ2-7, with D uncertain. CDR3 sequence reads: CASSRTVSSYEQYF. The CDR3 coding sequence is TGTGCCAGCAGCCGGACGGTAAGCTCCTACGAGCAGTACTTC. Looking up the rest from reference TRBV2 and TRBJ2-7 gives the full variable domain: EPEVTQTPSHQVTQMGQEVILRCVPISNHLYFYWYRQILGQKVEFLVSFYNNEISEKSEIFDDQFSVERPDGSNFTLKIRSTKLEDSAMYFCASSRTVSSYEQYFGPGTRLTVT.